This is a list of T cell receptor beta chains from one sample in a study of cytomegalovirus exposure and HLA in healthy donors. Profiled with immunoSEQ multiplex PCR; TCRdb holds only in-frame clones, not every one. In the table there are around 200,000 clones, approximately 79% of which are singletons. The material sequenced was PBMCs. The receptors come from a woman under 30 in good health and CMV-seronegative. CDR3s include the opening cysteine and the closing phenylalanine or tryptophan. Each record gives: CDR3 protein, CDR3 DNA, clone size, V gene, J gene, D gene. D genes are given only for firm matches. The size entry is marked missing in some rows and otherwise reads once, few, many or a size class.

CASSARQGDTEAFF,TGTGCCAGCAGCGCCCGACAGGGGGACACTGAAGCTTTCTTT,-,TRBV5-8,TRBJ1-1,TRBD1
CASSDRGTDYNEQFF,TGTGCCAGCTCCGATCGTGGGACAGACTACAATGAGCAGTTCTTC,-,TRBV19,TRBJ2-1,TRBD1
CASSGGTLDTQYF,TGTGCCAGCAGCGGAGGAACTTTAGATACGCAGTATTTT,-,TRBV7-2,TRBJ2-3,-
CASSLRTGPIATYEQYF,TGCGCCAGCAGCTTGCGGACAGGACCGATTGCGACCTACGAGCAGTACTTC,once,TRBV5-1,TRBJ2-7,TRBD1
CASSFYFGTGSYEQYF,TGTGCCAGCAGCTTTTATTTCGGGACAGGGTCCTACGAGCAGTACTTC,-,TRBV7-2,TRBJ2-7,TRBD1
CASSGGFGATYEQYF,TGTGCCAGCAGTGGAGGGTTCGGCGCAACCTACGAGCAGTACTTC,-,TRBV25-1,TRBJ2-7,-
CASSFSLAGYEQYF,TGTGCCAGCAGTTTTTCACTAGCGGGGTACGAGCAGTACTTC,-,TRBV28,TRBJ2-7,TRBD2
CASSLFEGGPSCEQYF,TGTGCCAGCAGCCTTTTTGAGGGAGGGCCCTCGTGCGAGCAGTACTTC,-,TRBV28,TRBJ2-7,TRBD2
CSARPTGKQFF,TGCAGTGCTAGACCTACAGGGAAGCAGTTCTTC,-,TRBV20-1,TRBJ2-1,-
CASSLESNTEAFF,TGTGCCAGCAGCCTCGAGTCGAACACTGAAGCTTTCTTT,-,TRBV7-3,TRBJ1-1,-
CASSQAGSEGEQYF,TGTGCCAGCAGCCAAGCTGGCTCTGAGGGCGAGCAGTACTTC,-,TRBV4-2,TRBJ2-7,-
CAWTRTGTTGELFF,TGTGCCTGGACCAGGACAGGGACCACCGGGGAGCTGTTTTTT,-,TRBV30,TRBJ2-2,TRBD1
CASSQESGRPVAKNIQYF,TGCGCCAGCAGCCAAGAGAGCGGGAGGCCGGTAGCCAAAAACATTCAGTACTTC,-,TRBV4-3,TRBJ2-4,TRBD2
CASSISGQGNTGELFF,TGTGCCAGTAGTATTTCCGGACAGGGGAACACCGGGGAGCTGTTTTTT,-,TRBV19,TRBJ2-2,TRBD1
CASSTGTGNTEAFF,TGTGCCAGCAGCACGGGGACAGGGAACACTGAAGCTTTCTTT,once,TRBV5-6,TRBJ1-1,TRBD1
CASSPPSVPGLETQYF,TGTGCCAGCAGTCCACCTTCCGTACCGGGACTAGAGACCCAGTACTTC,once,TRBV5-5,TRBJ2-5,-
CASSDGTGGADTQYF,TGTGCCAGCAGTGATGGGACAGGGGGCGCAGATACGCAGTATTTT,-,TRBV6-1,TRBJ2-3,TRBD1
CASSPSGHYNNEQFF,TGCGCCAGCAGCCCTTCCGGACACTACAACAATGAGCAGTTCTTC,-,TRBV5-1,TRBJ2-1,-
CASSTGGVEEKLFF,TGCGCCAGCTCAACAGGGGGCGTTGAGGAAAAACTGTTTTTT,-,TRBV5-1,TRBJ1-4,TRBD1
CASSLSPGGRETQYF,TGTGCCAGCAGCTTATCCCCAGGGGGCAGAGAGACCCAGTACTTC,-,TRBV5-4,TRBJ2-5,TRBD1
CASSVAGTSGDEQYF,TGTGCCAGCAGCGTAGCCGGGACTAGCGGGGACGAGCAGTACTTC,once,TRBV9,TRBJ2-7,TRBD2
CASSSGRGSYNEQFF,TGTGCCAGCAGCTCCGGTCGCGGGAGTTACAATGAGCAGTTCTTC,-,TRBV7-2,TRBJ2-1,TRBD2
CASSEGTRNYEQYF,TGTGCCAGCAGCGAAGGGACTAGAAACTACGAGCAGTACTTC,-,TRBV13,TRBJ2-7,TRBD2
CASSPPDRGPDTQYF,TGTGCCAGCAGCCCGCCCGACAGGGGGCCAGATACGCAGTATTTT,-,TRBV7-3,TRBJ2-3,TRBD1
CASSRDTTSYEQYF,TGCGCCAGCAGCAGGGACACTACGTCCTACGAGCAGTACTTC,few,TRBV10-1,TRBJ2-7,-
CSGRQGEGEQYF,TGCAGCGGACGACAGGGGGAAGGCGAGCAGTACTTC,-,TRBV29-1,TRBJ2-7,TRBD1
CASSLQGSEQYF,TGTGCCAGCAGCCTACAGGGGAGCGAGCAGTACTTC,-,TRBV5-6,TRBJ2-7,TRBD1
CSSSPDRGQSREQYF,TGTTCCAGCAGTCCCGACAGGGGGCAAAGTCGCGAGCAGTACTTC,-,TRBV7-9,TRBJ2-7,TRBD1
CASSLIGVYEQYF,TGTGCCAGCAGCTTGATAGGGGTCTACGAGCAGTACTTC,few,TRBV13,TRBJ2-7,-
CASVTLTTGLGTEAFF,TGTGCCAGCGTGACACTCACGACAGGGTTGGGCACTGAAGCTTTCTTT,-,TRBV27,TRBJ1-1,TRBD1
CSARGRGELFF,TGCAGTGCTAGAGGGAGGGGGGAGCTGTTTTTT,-,TRBV20-1,TRBJ2-2,-
CASSLGLAGENTGELFF,TGCGCCAGCAGCTTGGGACTAGCGGGGGAGAACACCGGGGAGCTGTTTTTT,-,TRBV5-1,TRBJ2-2,TRBD2
CASSLLTNTDTQYF,TGTGCCAGCAGTTTACTGACTAACACAGATACGCAGTATTTT,-,TRBV27,TRBJ2-3,-
CASSLAGTYYEQYF,TGTGCCAGCAGCTTGGCAGGGACATACTACGAGCAGTACTTC,-,TRBV5-6,TRBJ2-7,-
CASSPGDRRNTEAFF,TGTGCCAGCAGTCCGGGGGACAGAAGGAACACTGAAGCTTTCTTT,-,TRBV28,TRBJ1-1,TRBD1
CASNEAGANTGELFF,TGTGCCAGCAACGAAGCGGGAGCGAACACCGGGGAGCTGTTTTTT,-,TRBV9,TRBJ2-2,TRBD2
CASSVDLGRSRGEQYF,TGTGCCAGCAGCGTAGATCTAGGTCGGTCCCGAGGCGAGCAGTACTTC,-,TRBV9,TRBJ2-7,-
CASSLADSSYEQYF,TGTGCCAGCAGTTTGGCTGACAGCTCCTACGAGCAGTACTTC,-,TRBV27,TRBJ2-7,-
CASSTSGGSRGQPQHF,TGTGCCAGCAGCACCTCAGGCGGGTCACGAGGGCAGCCCCAGCATTTT,-,TRBV5-6,TRBJ1-5,-
CASSQRGFATSTDTQYF,TGTGCCAGCAGCCAAAGGGGTTTTGCGACTAGCACAGATACGCAGTATTTT,-,TRBV4-2,TRBJ2-3,-